This passage covers 20 T cell receptor beta chains from one sample sequenced in a study of blood T cells in healthy people across ages. A sample-barcoded 5' primer and a J-beta primer mix were used in a second PCR of about 7 to 11 cycles. TCRdb re-called the 5' RACE reads with MiXCR, one entry per CDR3 protein. The sample contains some 850,000 distinct CDR3 sequences, roughly 24% of which appear only once. The same data also went into a second study, on T cells of mothers and their children.

The sample comprised blood. These receptors came from a boy younger than 18 in good health.

This clonotype has more than one count but fewer than ten. The chain links TRBV27 to TRBJ1-2; tentatively, D is TRBD1 (5 bases). From germline, CDR1 is MNHEY and CDR2 SMNVEV (reference sequence). The CDR3 spans 14 residues. Deletions cut 5 bases from V and 4 bases from J, with 14 bases between. For the CDR3, the DNA is TGTGCCAGCAGTCCAATCGGGGCGGGCTATGGCTACACCTTC. It codes for CASSPIGAGYGYTF.

This clonotype was seen a few times. V and J are TRBV6-6 and TRBJ1-6; D not resolved. The CDR3 totals 14 residues. With 5 bases removed from V and 9 bases from J, the gap between germline ends came to 14 bases. Germline V gene sequence: CDR1 MNHNY, CDR2 SVGAGI (reference sequence). The CDR3 bases are TGTGCCAGCAGTCCCCAGGAAGCCCCTTCACCCCTCCACTTT. Translated: CASSPQEAPSPLHF.

The chain recombines TRBV9 with TRBJ2-5; tentatively, D is TRBD2 (6 bases). The germline gives CDR1 SGDLS, CDR2 YYNGEE. The V end was cut by 2 bases, the J end by 5 bases, with 16 bases between. The CDR3 contains 15 residues. The CDR3: CASSVSGLPRETQYF. The DNA for the CDR3 is TGTGCCAGCAGCGTGTCCGGACTACCGAGGGAGACCCAGTACTTC.

The chain employs TRBV2 and TRBJ1-2; D remains unclear. The germline CDR1 and CDR2 sequences are SNHLY and FYNNEI. The CDR3 length is 12 residues. Trimming removed 4 bases at V and 6 bases at J, with 9 bases between. CDR3 in amino acids: CASSGEEDGYTF. The DNA for the CDR3 is TGTGCCAGCAGTGGGGAAGAGGATGGCTACACCTTC.

This clonotype appeared a few times. The rearrangement uses TRBV2 and TRBJ2-3; TRBD1 matches 8 bases. The CDR3 totals 14 residues. Per germline, CDR1 SNHLY and CDR2 FYNNEI. The V gene end was trimmed by 3 bases and the J gene end by 5 bases; junction bases not matched to a gene: 4. CDR3: CASSETGEGDTQYF. The CDR3 DNA follows: TGTGCCAGCAGTGAGACAGGGGAAGGAGATACGCAGTATTTT.

This clonotype came up a few times. V usage is TRBV19 and J usage is TRBJ2-4; D perhaps matches TRBD2 (6 bases). In germline, CDR1 is LNHDA, CDR2 SQIVND (reference sequence). The ends were cut back, 1 base at V and 0 bases at J, with 10 bases in the middle. This CDR3 region has 16 residues. In DNA form, the CDR3 reads TGTGCCAGTAGTATAGTAGGAGGGCTAGCCAAAAACATTCAGTACTTC. It encodes CASSIVGGLAKNIQYF.

The chain joins TRBV6-5 to TRBJ1-2; D uncertain. CDR1 and CDR2 from the germline V gene are MNHEY and SVGAGI. V was trimmed by 6 bases and J by 4 bases, leaving 12 bases between them. CDR3 length equals 13 residues. The CDR3 DNA reads as TGTGCCAGCAGCCTTACCTCACTCTATGGCTACACCTTC. As protein: CASSLTSLYGYTF.

This clonotype appeared a few times. V and J are TRBV21-1 and TRBJ2-7; TRBD1, the table's D call, was not compared with the DNA. TRBV21-1 is listed as a pseudogene. The length of the CDR3 is 16 residues. For the CDR3, the DNA is TGTGCCAGCAGCTCCCAGGCACCAGGGACACCCTACGAGCAGTACTTC. Translating it yields CASSSQAPGTPYEQYF.

This clonotype was observed a few times. This sequence may be a read error, since a much larger clone differs from it by one base. V usage is TRBV28 and J usage is TRBJ2-2; tentatively, D is TRBD1 or TRBD2 (5 bases each). The germline gives CDR1 MDHEN, CDR2 SYDVKM. V lost 3 bases, J lost 4 bases, and 15 bases lay in between. The CDR3 has 16 residues. The CDR3 DNA reads TGTGCCAGCAGTTTTGTCGGGGCAGCTACCACCGGGGAGCTGTTTTTT. As protein: CASSFVGAATTGELFF.

This clonotype was seen a handful of times. This chain joins TRBV10-3 and TRBJ2-5; D possibly corresponds to TRBD2 (5 bases). CDR3 length equals 14 residues. Germline assignment: CDR1 ENHRY and CDR2 SYGVKD. V was cut by 0 bases and J by 5 bases, with 10 bases left in between. CDR3 region: CAISESDGVETQYF. Written as DNA, the CDR3 is TGTGCCATCAGTGAGTCGGACGGGGTTGAGACCCAGTACTTC.

This sequence joins TRBV7-3 and TRBJ2-3; perhaps D is TRBD1 or TRBD2 (5 bases each). CDR3 length: 15 residues. Trimming took 3 bases from V and 6 from J, leaving 16 bases between them. CDR1 and CDR2 (germline): SGHTA, FQGTGA. CDR3 protein: CASSLRDGPRDTQYF. CDR3 sequence (DNA): TGTGCCAGCAGCTTGAGGGACGGACCCCGGGATACGCAGTATTTT. The whole variable domain, filled in from reference TRBV7-3 and TRBJ2-3, reads GAGVSQTPSNKVTEKGKYVELRCDPISGHTALYWYRQSLGQGPEFLIYFQGTGAADDSGLPNDRFFAVRPEGSVSTLKIQRTERGDSAVYLCASSLRDGPRDTQYFGPGTRLTVL.

This clonotype has only a few counts. The chain recombines TRBV12-3 or TRBV12-4 with TRBJ2-1; TRBD2 might be the D (6 bases). V gave up 6 bases and J gave up 1 base, with 10 bases separating them. This CDR3 is 14 amino acids long. CDR3 amino acids: CASRRLESYNEQFF. The CDR3 nucleotides read TGTGCCAGCAGGAGACTAGAGTCCTACAATGAGCAGTTCTTC.

The rearrangement joins TRBV6-5 to TRBJ2-5; 9 nucleotides line up with TRBD1. Germline loops: CDR1 MNHEY, CDR2 SVGAGI. V was pared by 4 bases and J by 5 bases, with 14 bases of the junction left unmatched. The CDR3 contains 17 residues. CDR3 DNA: TGTGCCAGCAGTTCCTTGCTTACAGGGGGCGATCGGGAGACCCAGTACTTC. Its protein is CASSSLLTGGDRETQYF.

This chain uses TRBV7-3 with TRBJ1-1; D gene uncertain. Trimming took off 2 bases at V and 4 bases at J, with 14 bases between the two ends. This CDR3 region has 15 residues. Germline assignment: CDR1 SGHTA and CDR2 FQGTGA. The CDR3 loop reads CASSLLGGGSTEAFF. The DNA for the CDR3 is TGTGCCAGCAGCTTACTTGGCGGAGGGAGCACTGAAGCTTTCTTT.

CDR3 nucleotide sequence: TGTGCCAGCAGGGGCCAGGGGTACAATGAGCAGTTCTTC. It yields the protein CASRGQGYNEQFF. The J gene is TRBJ2-1, the V gene TRBV12-3 or TRBV12-4; D may be TRBD1 (6 bases). The CDR3 consists of 13 residues. Trimming cost V 6 bases and J 4 bases, with 10 bases left between them.

The chain joins TRBV25-1 to TRBJ2-5, with 8 positions matching TRBD1. Germline trimming cut 1 base from V and 5 bases from J; bases unmatched to any gene: 6. Germline lookup yields CDR1 MGHDK and CDR2 SYGVNS. This CDR3 is built from 15 residues. CDR3 protein: CASSEWRTGIETQYF. Here the CDR3 DNA reads TGTGCCAGCAGTGAATGGAGGACAGGGATTGAGACCCAGTACTTC. The full variable domain, in which reference TRBV25-1 and TRBJ2-5 provide the parts outside the CDR3, is EADIYQTPRYLVIGTGKKITLECSQTMGHDKMYWYQQDPGMELHLIHYSYGVNSTEKGDLSSESTVSRIRTEHFPLTLESARPSHTSQYLCASSEWRTGIETQYFGPGTRLLVL.

The V and J genes are TRBV5-1 and TRBJ2-7; D not certain. The V end lost 0 bases, the J end lost 2 bases, and 18 bases lay between the germline ends. Germline loops: CDR1 SGHRS, CDR2 YFSETQ. The CDR3 extends over 17 amino acids. CDR3 amino acids: CASSLGPARQSAYEQYF. CDR3 in DNA: TGCGCCAGCAGCTTGGGCCCTGCGAGGCAGTCAGCCTACGAGCAGTACTTC.

The chain couples TRBV3-1 to TRBJ1-3; D is uncertain. Germline V lookup: CDR1 LGHDT, CDR2 YNNKEL (reference sequence). The CDR3 is 15 amino acids. V gave up 4 bases and J gave up 0 bases, with 10 bases separating them. In nucleotides, the CDR3 is TGTGCCAGCAGCCCCGAGAGGCCCTCTGGAAACACCATATATTTT. Translating gives CASSPERPSGNTIYF.

This clonotype came up a few times. The V and J genes are TRBV7-6 and TRBJ2-7, with 9 nucleotides matching TRBD2. The CDR3 has 16 amino acids. V shed 5 bases, J shed 2 bases, and the junction held 10 bases outside the gene matches. The germline V gene encodes CDR1 SGHVS and CDR2 FNYEAQ. CDR3 loop: CASSPGTGLAPYEQYF. The CDR3 coding sequence is TGTGCCAGCAGCCCAGGGACGGGACTAGCTCCCTACGAGCAGTACTTC. Using reference TRBV7-6 and TRBJ2-7 for the parts outside the CDR3, the full variable domain is GAGVSQSPRYKVTKRGQDVALRCDPISGHVSLYWYRQALGQGPEFLTYFNYEAQQDKSGLPNDRFSAERPEGSISTLTIQRTEQRDSAMYRCASSPGTGLAPYEQYFGPGTRLTVT.

This clonotype showed up just a few times. CDR3 region: CSVEHRAGGPGEQFF. CDR3 coding DNA: TGCAGCGTTGAACACCGAGCGGGGGGGCCGGGTGAGCAGTTCTTC. The J gene is TRBJ2-5, the V gene TRBV29-1; 10 nucleotides align to TRBD2. The J call may be incorrect, as the DNA end agrees better with TRBJ2-1. The CDR3 has 15 amino acids. Germline assignment: CDR1 SQVTM and CDR2 ANQGSEA.